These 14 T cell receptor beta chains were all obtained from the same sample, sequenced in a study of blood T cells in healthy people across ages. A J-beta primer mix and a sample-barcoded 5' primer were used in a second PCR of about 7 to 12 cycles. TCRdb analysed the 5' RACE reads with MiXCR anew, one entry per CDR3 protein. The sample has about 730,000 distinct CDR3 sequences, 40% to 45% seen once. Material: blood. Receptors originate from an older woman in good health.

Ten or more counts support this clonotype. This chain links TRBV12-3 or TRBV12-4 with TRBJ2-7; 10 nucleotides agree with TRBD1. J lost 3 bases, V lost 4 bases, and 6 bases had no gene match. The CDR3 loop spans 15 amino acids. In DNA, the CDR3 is TGTGCCAGCAGTTCAGGGACAGGGGTATTCTACGAGCAGTACTTC. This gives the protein CASSSGTGVFYEQYF.

CDR3 coding DNA: TGTGCCAGCAGTTTATTGGGCACGGCTGAAGCTTTCTTT. Protein product: CASSLLGTAEAFF. This chain joins TRBV28 and TRBJ1-1, with D unresolved. V shed 1 base and J shed 6 bases, with 9 bases lying between them. The CDR3 is made up of 13 amino acids. Per the germline V gene, CDR1 is MDHEN and CDR2 is SYDVKM.

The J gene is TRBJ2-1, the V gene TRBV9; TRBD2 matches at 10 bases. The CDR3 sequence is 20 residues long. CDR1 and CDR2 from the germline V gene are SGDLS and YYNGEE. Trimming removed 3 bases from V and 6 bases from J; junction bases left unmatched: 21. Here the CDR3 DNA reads TGTGCCAGCAGCGGAACCTACAGGGATCTAGCGGGAGAGGGGTTCAATGAGCAGTTCTTC. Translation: CASSGTYRDLAGEGFNEQFF.

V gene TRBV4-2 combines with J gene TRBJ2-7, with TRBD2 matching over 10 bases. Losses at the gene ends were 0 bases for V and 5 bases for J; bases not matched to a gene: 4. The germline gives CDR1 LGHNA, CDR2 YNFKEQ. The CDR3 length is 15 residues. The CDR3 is CASSQDPSGSNEQYF. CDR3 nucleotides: TGTGCCAGCAGCCAAGATCCTAGCGGGAGCAACGAGCAGTACTTC.

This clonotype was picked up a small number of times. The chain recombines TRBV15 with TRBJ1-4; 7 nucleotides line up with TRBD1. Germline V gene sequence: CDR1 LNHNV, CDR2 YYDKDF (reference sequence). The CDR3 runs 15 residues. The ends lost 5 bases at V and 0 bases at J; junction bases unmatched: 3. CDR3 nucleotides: TGTGCCACCAGCTGGGGGACAGCAACTAATGAAAAACTGTTTTTT. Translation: CATSWGTATNEKLFF. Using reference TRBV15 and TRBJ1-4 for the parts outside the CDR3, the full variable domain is DAMVIQNPRYQVTQFGKPVTLSCSQTLNHNVMYWYQQKSSQAPKLLFHYYDKDFNNEADTPDNFQSRRPNTSFCFLDIRSPGLGDTAMYLCATSWGTATNEKLFFGSGTQLSVL.

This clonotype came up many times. The CDR3 nucleotides are TGCAGTGCTAGACCCCTAGCGGGAGGGCAAGAGACCCAGTACTTC. Translating it yields CSARPLAGGQETQYF. The chain carries TRBV20-1 and TRBJ2-5; TRBD2 matches 12 bases. The germline gives CDR1 DFQATT, CDR2 SNEGSKA (reference sequence). J was trimmed by 2 bases and V by 2 bases; bases with no gene match: 3. The CDR3 contains 15 residues.

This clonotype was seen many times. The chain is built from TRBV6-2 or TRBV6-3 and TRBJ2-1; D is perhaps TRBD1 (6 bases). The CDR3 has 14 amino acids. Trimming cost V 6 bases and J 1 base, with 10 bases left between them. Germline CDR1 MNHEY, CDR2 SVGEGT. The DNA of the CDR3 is TGTGCCAGCAGCCACGACAGGTCCTACAATGAGCAGTTCTTC. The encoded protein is CASSHDRSYNEQFF.

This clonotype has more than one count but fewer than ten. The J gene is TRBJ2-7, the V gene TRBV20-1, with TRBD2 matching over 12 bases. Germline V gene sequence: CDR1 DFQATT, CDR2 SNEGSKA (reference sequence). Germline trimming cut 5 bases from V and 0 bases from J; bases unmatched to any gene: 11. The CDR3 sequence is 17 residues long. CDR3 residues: CSAQGGSTSGSSYEQYF. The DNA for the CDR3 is TGCAGTGCTCAGGGGGGCTCGACTAGCGGGAGCTCCTACGAGCAGTACTTC.

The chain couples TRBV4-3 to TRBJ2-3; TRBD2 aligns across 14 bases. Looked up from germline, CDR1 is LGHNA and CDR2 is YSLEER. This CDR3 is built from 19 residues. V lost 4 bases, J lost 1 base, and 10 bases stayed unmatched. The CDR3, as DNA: TGCGCCAGCAGCCGGATGAGACTAGCGGGAGGGGGTGGCACAGATACGCAGTATTTT. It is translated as CASSRMRLAGGGGTDTQYF.

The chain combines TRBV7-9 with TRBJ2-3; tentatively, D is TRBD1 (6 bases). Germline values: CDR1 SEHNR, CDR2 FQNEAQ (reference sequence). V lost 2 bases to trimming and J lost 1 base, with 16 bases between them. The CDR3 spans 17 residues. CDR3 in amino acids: CASSLPPQGPRTDTQYF. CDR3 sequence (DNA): TGTGCCAGCAGCTTACCCCCTCAGGGGCCCCGCACAGATACGCAGTATTTT.

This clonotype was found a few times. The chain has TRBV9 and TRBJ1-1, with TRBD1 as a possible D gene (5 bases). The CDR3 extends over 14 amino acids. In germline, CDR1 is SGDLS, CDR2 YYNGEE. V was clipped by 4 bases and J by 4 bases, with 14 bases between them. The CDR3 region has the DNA TGTGCCAGCAGCACGGGACCGACGGGCACTGAAGCTTTCTTT. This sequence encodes CASSTGPTGTEAFF.

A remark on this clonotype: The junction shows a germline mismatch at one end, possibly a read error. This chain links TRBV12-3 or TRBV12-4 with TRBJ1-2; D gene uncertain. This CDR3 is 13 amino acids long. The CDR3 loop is CAGSLEGGYGYTF. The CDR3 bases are TGTGCCGGCAGTTTAGAGGGAGGCTATGGCTACACCTTC.

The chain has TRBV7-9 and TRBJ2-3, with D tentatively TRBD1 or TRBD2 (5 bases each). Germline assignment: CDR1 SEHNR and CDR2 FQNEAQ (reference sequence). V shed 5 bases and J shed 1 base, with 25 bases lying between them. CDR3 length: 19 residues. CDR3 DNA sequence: TGTGCCAGCAGCATAGGCCCGATTGGGACCCAAGCACGCACAGATACGCAGTATTTT. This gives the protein CASSIGPIGTQARTDTQYF.

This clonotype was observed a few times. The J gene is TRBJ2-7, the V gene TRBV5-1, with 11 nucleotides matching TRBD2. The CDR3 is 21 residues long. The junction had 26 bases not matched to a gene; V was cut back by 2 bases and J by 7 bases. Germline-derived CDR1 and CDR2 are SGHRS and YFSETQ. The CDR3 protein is CASSLAYSGRDREVNYNEQYF. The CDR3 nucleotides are TGCGCCAGCAGCTTAGCCTATAGCGGGAGGGACAGGGAGGTCAACTACAATGAGCAGTACTTC. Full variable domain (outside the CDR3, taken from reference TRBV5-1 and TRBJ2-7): KAGVTQTPRYLIKTRGQQVTLSCSPISGHRSVSWYQQTPGQGLQFLFEYFSETQRNKGNFPGRFSGRQFSNSRSEMNVSTLELGDSALYLCASSLAYSGRDREVNYNEQYFGPGTRLTVT.